The present T cell receptor (beta chain) was sequenced within a study of blood T cells in healthy people across ages. This clonotype has more than one count but fewer than ten. Its cognate antigen is unknown. Study-level points and caveats: Compared with aged donors, long-lived donors showed fewer expanded clones, suggesting selection.

The use of a sample-barcoded 5' primer and a J-beta primer mix characterized a second PCR of roughly 6 to 12 cycles. In TCRdb, the 5' RACE reads were re-called with MiXCR into one record per CDR3 protein. The sample consists of approximately 1.5 million distinct CDR3 sequences, approximately 39% of them appearing once. The sequenced sample was blood. The TCR was taken from a woman under 30 in good health.

For the CDR3, the DNA is TGTGCCAGCAGCGTATCGAGCGGGAGTCGAACCTACAATGAGCAGTTCTTC. Protein product: CASSVSSGSRTYNEQFF. The genes are TRBV9 and TRBJ2-1; 8 nucleotides match TRBD2. The trim removed 1 base at V and 2 bases at J, leaving 8 bases unmatched. This CDR3 region has 17 residues. CDR1 SGDLS and CDR2 YYNGEE come from the germline V gene.